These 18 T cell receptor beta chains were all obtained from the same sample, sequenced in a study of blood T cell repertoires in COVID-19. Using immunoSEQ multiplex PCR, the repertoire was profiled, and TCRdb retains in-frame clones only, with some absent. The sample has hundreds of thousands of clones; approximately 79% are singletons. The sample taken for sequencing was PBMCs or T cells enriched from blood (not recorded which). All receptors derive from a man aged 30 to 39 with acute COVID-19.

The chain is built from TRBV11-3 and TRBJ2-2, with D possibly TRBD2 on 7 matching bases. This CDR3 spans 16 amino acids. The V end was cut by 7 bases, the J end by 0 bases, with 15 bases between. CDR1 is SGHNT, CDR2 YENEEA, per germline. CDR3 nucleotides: TGTGCCAGCAAGGCCGGGGGGCCAGCGAACACCGGGGAGCTGTTTTTT. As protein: CASKAGGPANTGELFF.

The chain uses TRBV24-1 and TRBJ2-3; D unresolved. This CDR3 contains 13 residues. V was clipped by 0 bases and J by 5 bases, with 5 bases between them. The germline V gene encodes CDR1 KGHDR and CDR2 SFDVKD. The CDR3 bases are TGTGCCACCAGTGATTTGCGAGGAGATACGCAGTATTTT. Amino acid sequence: CATSDLRGDTQYF.

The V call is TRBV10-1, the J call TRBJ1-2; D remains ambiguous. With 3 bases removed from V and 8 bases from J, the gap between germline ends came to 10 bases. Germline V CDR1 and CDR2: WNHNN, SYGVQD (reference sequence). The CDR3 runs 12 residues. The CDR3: CASSDTQAGYTF. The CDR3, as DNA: TGCGCCAGCAGTGACACCCAGGCCGGCTACACCTTC.

This chain's CDR3 is CASSGTGGGKLFF. The CDR3 DNA is TGTGCCAGTAGTGGCACAGGGGGCGGAAAACTGTTTTTT. The chain has TRBV19 and TRBJ1-4; TRBD1 matches 9 bases. This CDR3 comprises 13 residues. V lost 5 bases and J lost 10; bases outside the gene matches: 5. Germline CDR1 LNHDA, CDR2 SQIVND (reference sequence).

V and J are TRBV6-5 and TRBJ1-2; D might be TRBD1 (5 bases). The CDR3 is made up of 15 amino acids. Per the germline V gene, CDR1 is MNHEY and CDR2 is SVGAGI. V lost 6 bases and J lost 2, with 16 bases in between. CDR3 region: CASSGGGRANYGYTF. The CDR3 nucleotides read TGTGCCAGCAGCGGGGGGGGTCGAGCAAACTATGGCTACACCTTC.

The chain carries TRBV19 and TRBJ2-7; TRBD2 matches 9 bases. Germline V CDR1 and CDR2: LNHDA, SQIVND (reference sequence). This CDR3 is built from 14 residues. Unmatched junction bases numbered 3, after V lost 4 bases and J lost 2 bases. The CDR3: CASSSGRVPYEQYV. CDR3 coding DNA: TGTGCCAGTAGTAGCGGGAGGGTCCCCTACGAGCAGTACGTC.

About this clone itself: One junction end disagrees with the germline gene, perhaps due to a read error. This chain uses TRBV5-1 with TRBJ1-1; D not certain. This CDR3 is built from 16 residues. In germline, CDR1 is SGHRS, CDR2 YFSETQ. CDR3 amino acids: CASSPNSRGANTEAFF. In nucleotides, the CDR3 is TGTGCCAGCAGCCCAAATAGTCGGGGAGCGAACACTGAAGCTTTCTTT. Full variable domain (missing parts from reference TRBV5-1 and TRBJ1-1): KAGVTQTPRYLIKTRGQQVTLSCSPISGHRSVSWYQQTPGQGLQFLFEYFSETQRNKGNFPGRFSGRQFSNSRSEMNVSTLELGDSALYLCASSPNSRGANTEAFFGQGTRLTVV.

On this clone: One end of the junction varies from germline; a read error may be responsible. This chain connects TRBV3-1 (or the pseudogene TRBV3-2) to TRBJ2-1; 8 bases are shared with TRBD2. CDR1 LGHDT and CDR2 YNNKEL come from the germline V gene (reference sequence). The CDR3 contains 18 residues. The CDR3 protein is CASSQEKLAGTSYNGQFF. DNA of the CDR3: TGTGCCAGCAGCCAAGAGAAGTTAGCGGGGACGTCCTACAATGGGCAGTTCTTC.

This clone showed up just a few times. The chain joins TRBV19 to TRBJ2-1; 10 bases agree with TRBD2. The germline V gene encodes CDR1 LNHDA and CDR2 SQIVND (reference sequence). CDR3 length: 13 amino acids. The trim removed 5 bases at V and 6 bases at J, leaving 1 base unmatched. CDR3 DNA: TGTGCCAGTAGTTTAGCGGGGGGCAATGAGCAGTTCTTC. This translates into CASSLAGGNEQFF.

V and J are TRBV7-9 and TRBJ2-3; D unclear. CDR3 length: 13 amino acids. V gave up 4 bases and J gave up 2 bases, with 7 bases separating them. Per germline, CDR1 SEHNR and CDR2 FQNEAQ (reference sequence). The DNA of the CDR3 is TGTGCCAGCAGCTACGGTGACACAGATACGCAGTATTTT. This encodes CASSYGDTDTQYF.

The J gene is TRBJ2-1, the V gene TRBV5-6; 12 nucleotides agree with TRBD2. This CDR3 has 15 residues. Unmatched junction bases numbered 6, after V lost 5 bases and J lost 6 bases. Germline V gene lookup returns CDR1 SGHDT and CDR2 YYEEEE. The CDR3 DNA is TGTGCCAGCAGACTAGCGGGAGGCCGCAGCAATGAGCAGTTCTTC. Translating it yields CASRLAGGRSNEQFF.

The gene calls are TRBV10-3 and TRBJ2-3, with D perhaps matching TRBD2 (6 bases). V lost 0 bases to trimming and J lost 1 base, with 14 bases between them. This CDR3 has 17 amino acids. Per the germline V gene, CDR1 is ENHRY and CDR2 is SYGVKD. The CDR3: CAISESLGTGGTDTQYF. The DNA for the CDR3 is TGTGCCATCAGTGAGTCACTCGGTACGGGAGGCACAGATACGCAGTATTTT.

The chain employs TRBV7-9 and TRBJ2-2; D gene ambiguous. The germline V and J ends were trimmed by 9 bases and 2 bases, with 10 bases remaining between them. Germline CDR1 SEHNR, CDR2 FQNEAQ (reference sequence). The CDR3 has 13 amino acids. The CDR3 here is CARSSGNTGELFF. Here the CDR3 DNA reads TGTGCCAGATCTTCAGGTAACACCGGGGAGCTGTTTTTT.

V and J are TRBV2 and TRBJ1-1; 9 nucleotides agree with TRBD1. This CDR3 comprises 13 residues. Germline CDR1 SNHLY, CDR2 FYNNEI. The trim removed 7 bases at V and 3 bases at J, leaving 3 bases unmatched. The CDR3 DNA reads TGTGCCAGCATCAGGGACAGGGACACTGAAGCTTTCTTT. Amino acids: CASIRDRDTEAFF.

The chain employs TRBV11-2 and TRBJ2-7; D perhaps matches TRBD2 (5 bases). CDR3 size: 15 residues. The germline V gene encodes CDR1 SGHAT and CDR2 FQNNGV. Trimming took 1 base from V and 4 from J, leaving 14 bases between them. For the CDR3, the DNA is TGTGCCAGCAGCTTAGTTGCGGGCGGAGGTTACGAGCAGTACGTC. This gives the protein CASSLVAGGGYEQYV.

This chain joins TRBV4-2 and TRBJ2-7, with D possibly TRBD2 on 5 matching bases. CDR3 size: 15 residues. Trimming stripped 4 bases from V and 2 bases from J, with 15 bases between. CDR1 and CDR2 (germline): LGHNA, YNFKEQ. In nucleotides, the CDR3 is TGTGCCAGCAGCCCCCGAGGACTCCTAACCTACGAGCAGTACGTC. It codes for CASSPRGLLTYEQYV.

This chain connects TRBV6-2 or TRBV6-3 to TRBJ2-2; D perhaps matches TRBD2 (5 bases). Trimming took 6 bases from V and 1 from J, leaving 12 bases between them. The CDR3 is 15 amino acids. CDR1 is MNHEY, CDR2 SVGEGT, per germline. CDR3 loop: CASSVAGRNTGELFF. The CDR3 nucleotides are TGTGCCAGCAGCGTCGCGGGTCGGAACACCGGGGAGCTGTTTTTT.

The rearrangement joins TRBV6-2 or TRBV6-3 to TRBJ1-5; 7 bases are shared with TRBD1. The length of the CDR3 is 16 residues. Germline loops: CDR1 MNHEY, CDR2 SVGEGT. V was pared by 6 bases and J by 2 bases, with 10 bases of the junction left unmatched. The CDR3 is CASSKNTDRGNQPQHF. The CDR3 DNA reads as TGTGCCAGCAGCAAAAATACCGACAGGGGCAATCAGCCCCAGCATTTT.